This record looks at one T cell receptor beta chain sequence and its context. Its antigen remains unknown. Germline loops: CDR1 GTSNPN, CDR2 SVGIG (reference sequence). V was pared by 2 bases and J by 3 bases, with 10 bases between. This CDR3 is 14 amino acids long. Regarding time point: week 47, end of study. Each vaccine dose was 300 ug of mutant IDH1 20-mer peptide, with topical imiquimod. Across weeks 1, 3, 5, 7, 11, 15, 19 and 23, patients received a vaccination each time, eight in all. The protocol was immunoSEQ multiplex PCR, while the TCRdb copy is restricted to in-frame clones and leaves out a portion. In the table there are roughly 34,000 clones, around 90% of which are singletons. This sample is drawn from a study of a mutant IDH1 vaccine in newly diagnosed glioma. Across the whole study: Radiotherapy, temozolomide, or both had been given previously, and both were given to most.

Study findings and constraints: A vaccine-induced immune response developed in about 93% of the patients.

This receptor was taken from a woman in her 40s with glioma. The material sequenced was PBMCs, taken from a glioma patient whose treatment included an IDH1 peptide vaccine. The V call is TRBV30, the J call TRBJ2-2; D may be TRBD2 (5 bases). CDR3 sequence (DNA): TGTGCCTGGAGTCTCACTAGGTACACCGGGGAGCTGTTTTTT. It codes for CAWSLTRYTGELFF. Full variable domain (rest looked up from reference TRBV30 and TRBJ2-2): SQTIHQWPATLVQPVGSPLSLECTVEGTSNPNLYWYRQAAGRGLQLLFYSVGIGQISSEVPQNLSASRPQDRQFILSSKKLLLSDSGFYLCAWSLTRYTGELFFGEGSRLTVL.